What follows are 5 T cell receptor beta chains derived from one specimen sequenced in a study of patients and donors after allogeneic stem cell transplantation. TCRdb passed the RT-PCR reads through MiXCR, listing each CDR3 protein once. The sample lists approximately 220,000 distinct CDR3 sequences; more than 35% were seen once. Sequencing was done on a sample of blood, either unsorted or a sorted T cell fraction (not recorded which). The receptors originated from a human donor who was either an allogeneic HSCT recipient or a stem cell or donor lymphocyte infusion donor (not recorded which). It is not recorded whose cells these are; they may come from a transplant donor.

V gene TRBV7-9 combines with J gene TRBJ1-4; possibly TRBD1 for D (5 bases). V was trimmed by 9 bases and J by 5 bases, leaving 10 bases between them. This CDR3 comprises 12 residues. In germline, CDR1 is SEHNR, CDR2 FQNEAQ (reference sequence). The CDR3 DNA is TGTGCCAGTCATAGGGGAAATGAAAAACTGTTTTTT. Translating it yields CASHRGNEKLFF.

V gene TRBV20-1 combines with J gene TRBJ1-1, with D possibly being TRBD1 (5 bases). CDR3 size: 15 residues. Germline CDR1 reads DFQATT; CDR2 reads SNEGSKA (reference sequence). Trimming stripped 3 bases from V and 6 bases from J, with 20 bases between. CDR3 sequence (DNA): TGCAGTGCTAGTGGCCCGGACACTGGTGCGTCTGAAGCTTTCTTT. Its protein is CSASGPDTGASEAFF.

This clonotype has more than one count but fewer than ten. The chain recombines TRBV4-3 with TRBJ1-4; perhaps TRBD1 as D (5 bases). CDR1 and CDR2 (germline): LGHNA, YSLEER. This CDR3 has 14 amino acids. Trimming removed 1 base from V and 12 bases from J, with 15 bases in between. The CDR3 is CASSQVGRGDQLFF. In DNA, the CDR3 is TGCGCCAGCAGCCAAGTAGGCCGGGGGGACCAACTGTTTTTT.

This clonotype was recorded many times. The chain joins TRBV7-9 to TRBJ1-5, with TRBD1 matching over 10 bases. This CDR3 is built from 18 residues. Germline CDR1 SEHNR, CDR2 FQNEAQ (reference sequence). V was pared by 5 bases and J by 0 bases, with 10 bases of the junction left unmatched. DNA for the CDR3: TGTGCCAGCAGCAGCCGGGACAGGGGACCCTATAGCAATCAGCCCCAGCATTTT. This gives the protein CASSSRDRGPYSNQPQHF.

The rearrangement uses TRBV3-1 and TRBJ1-1, with D possibly matching TRBD1 (6 bases). The CDR3 is 17 residues long. The V end was cut by 0 bases, the J end by 0 bases, with 14 bases between. Germline V gives CDR1 LGHDT, CDR2 YNNKEL (reference sequence). The CDR3 loop reads CASSQEGEDSLNTEAFF. CDR3 sequence (DNA): TGTGCCAGCAGCCAAGAGGGGGAGGACAGCCTGAACACTGAAGCTTTCTTT. Supplemented by reference TRBV3-1 and TRBJ1-1, the full variable domain reads DTAVSQTPKYLVTQMGNDKSIKCEQNLGHDTMYWYKQDSKKFLKIMFSYNNKELIINETVPNRFSPKSPDKAHLNLHINSLELGDSAVYFCASSQEGEDSLNTEAFFGQGTRLTVV.